This T cell receptor beta chain originates from a study of CXCR3-negative and CXCR3-positive naive CD8 T cells. UMI-labeled 5' RACE TRB cDNA libraries were prepared from the cells. TCRdb re-analyzed the 5' RACE reads; it lists each CDR3 protein once, without DNA. Listed are 80,000 to 95,000 distinct CDR3 sequences; 1.6% falls within the top ten. Regarding this clonotype: Its antigen is unidentified.

The germline V gene has CDR1 SQVTM and CDR2 ANQGSEA. The CDR3 loop spans 14 amino acids. Study-wide results and limits: For CXCR3-positive naive cells, TRB CDR3s were more hydrophobic than those of CXCR3-negative naive cells. Naive CXCR3-negative and CXCR3-positive cells had similar TRBV-TRBJ usage; memory differed.

The sequenced sample consisted of naive CXCR3- CD8+ T cells from blood. Subset of the sample: CD45RO-CCR7+CD27+CD95- naive CD8+ T cells lacking CXCR3 (TNR3-). This sequence was found in a human donor in good health. Some clones in this sample may be carry-over from other donors' samples. V and J are TRBV29-1 and TRBJ2-7; checking the TCRdb D call of TRBD2 is not possible without DNA. Here the CDR3 reads CSVDIGGSAGEQYF.